This T cell receptor beta chain derives from a study of cytomegalovirus exposure and HLA in healthy donors. Study-wide results and caveats: Later findings reportedly placed an Asian-associated ancestry cluster below the approximately 670-donor mean for N-insertions. Prior analysis indicated that the majority of TCR beta V segments exhibited productivity approximately 87% or approximately 30% of the time.

The count of this clone is one. The antigen remains unidentified. Both 60 Vbeta primers and 13 Jbeta primers went into the PCR. Produced via immunoSEQ multiplex PCR; TCRdb's table is partial and in-frame only. This sample yields over 130,000 clones, of which approximately 80% are seen a single time; 2% to 3% belongs to the top ten. The CDR3 runs 13 residues. Germline lookup yields CDR1 GTSNPN and CDR2 SVGIG (reference sequence). With 5 bases clipped from V and 4 bases from J, the junction kept 7 bases outside the gene matches. All donors participated as healthy donors of bone marrow. Material for sequencing was PBMCs. The TCR sequence derives from a man aged 45-65 years in good health and CMV-seronegative. The rearrangement uses TRBV30 and TRBJ2-7, with 8 positions matching TRBD1. The CDR3, as DNA: TGTGCCTGGGATTCGACAGGGGTGTACGAGCAGTACTTC. Translated, it gives CAWDSTGVYEQYF.